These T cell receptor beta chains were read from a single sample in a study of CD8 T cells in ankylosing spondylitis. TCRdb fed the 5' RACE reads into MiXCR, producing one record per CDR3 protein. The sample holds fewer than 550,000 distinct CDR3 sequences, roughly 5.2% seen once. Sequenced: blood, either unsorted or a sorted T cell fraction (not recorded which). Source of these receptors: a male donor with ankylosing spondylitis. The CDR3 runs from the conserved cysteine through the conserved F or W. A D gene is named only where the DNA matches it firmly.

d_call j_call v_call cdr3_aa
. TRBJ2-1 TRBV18 CASSPVGASSYNEQFF
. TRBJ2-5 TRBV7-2 CASSLFTDGYQETQYF
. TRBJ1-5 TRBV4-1 CASSQDRGERSNQPQHF
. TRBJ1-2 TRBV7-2 CASSRVGPYYGYTF
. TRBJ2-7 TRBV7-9 CASSPPKQSYEQYF
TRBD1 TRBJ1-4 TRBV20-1 CSAQGALNEKLFF
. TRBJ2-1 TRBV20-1 CSAERGDGSSYNEQFF
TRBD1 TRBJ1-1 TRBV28 CASRPTGSTEAFF
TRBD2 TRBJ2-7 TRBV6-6 CASRTLGEGSYEQYF
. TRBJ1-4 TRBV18 CASSPLGQTRREKLFF
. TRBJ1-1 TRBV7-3 CASREQSNTEAFF
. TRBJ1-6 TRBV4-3 CASSQGRQDNSPLHF
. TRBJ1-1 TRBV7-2 CASSLPLEAFF
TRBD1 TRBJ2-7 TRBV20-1 CSASPTGARYEQYF
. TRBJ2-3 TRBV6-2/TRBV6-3 CASSYAFSDTQYF
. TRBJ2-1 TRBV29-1 CSVEAVYNEQFF
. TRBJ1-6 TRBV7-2 CASTLRNRLGSPLHF
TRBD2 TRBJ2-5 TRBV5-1 CASSLAASGGPEETQYF
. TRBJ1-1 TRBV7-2 CASSPDLSNTEAFF
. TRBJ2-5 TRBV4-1 CASSHRQIQETQYF
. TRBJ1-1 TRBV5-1 CASSYAGLNTEAFF
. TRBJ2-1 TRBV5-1 CASSLKTTMSSYNEQFF